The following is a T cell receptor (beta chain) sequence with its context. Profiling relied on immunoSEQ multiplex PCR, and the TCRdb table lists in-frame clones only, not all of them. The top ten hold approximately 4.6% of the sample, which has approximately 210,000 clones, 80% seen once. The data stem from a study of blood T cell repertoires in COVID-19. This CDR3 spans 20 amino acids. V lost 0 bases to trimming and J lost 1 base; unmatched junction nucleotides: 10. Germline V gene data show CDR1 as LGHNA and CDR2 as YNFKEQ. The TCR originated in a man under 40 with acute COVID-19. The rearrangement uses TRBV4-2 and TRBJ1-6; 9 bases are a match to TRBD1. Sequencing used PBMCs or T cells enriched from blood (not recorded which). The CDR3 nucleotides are TGTGCCAGCAGCCAAGATACACACAGGGGGCGGGGGTCCTATAATTCACCCCTCCACTTT. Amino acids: CASSQDTHRGRGSYNSPLHF.